These 15 T cell receptor beta chains originate from one sample sequenced in a study of shared T cell receptors in the human thymus. Some clones are missing from TCRdb's copy, which holds only in-frame ones; the method was immunoSEQ multiplex PCR. The data hold about 660,000 clones, with about 90% observed a single time. This sample also belongs to another study, concerning human thymus T cells.

Source material: thymocytes. The receptors were gathered from a boy younger than two with a congenital heart defect.

The V call is TRBV30, the J call TRBJ1-1; 11 bases are a match to TRBD1. CDR1 is GTSNPN and CDR2 is SVGIG in the germline V gene (reference sequence). The CDR3 totals 16 residues. V shed 2 bases, J shed 5 bases, and the junction held 10 bases outside the gene matches. The CDR3 region has the DNA TGTGCCTGGAGTTCCGGGACAGGGGGACTTGGTACTGAAGCTTTCTTT. This codes for CAWSSGTGGLGTEAFF.

The chain links TRBV5-1 to TRBJ2-1, with 9 bases identical to TRBD2. The germline V gene encodes CDR1 SGHRS and CDR2 YFSETQ. There are 16 residues in the CDR3. V trimming: 4 bases; J trimming: 9 bases; junction bases outside the gene matches: 14. As DNA, the CDR3 is TGCGCCAGCAGCCAGCCATGCGGGGGGGCCTGGGGTGAGCAGTTCTTC. It yields the protein CASSQPCGGAWGEQFF.

V gene TRBV6-5 combines with J gene TRBJ2-1; TRBD1 is a possible D gene (6 bases). Trimming took 5 bases from V and 6 from J, leaving 8 bases between them. This CDR3 has 12 residues. The germline V gene has CDR1 MNHEY and CDR2 SVGAGI. CDR3 DNA: TGTGCCAGCAGTAACAGGGTCAATGAGCAGTTCTTC. As protein: CASSNRVNEQFF.

The chain carries TRBV7-9 and TRBJ1-1; 7 bases map to TRBD1. The CDR3 is 15 residues long. V dropped 5 bases and J dropped 1; count of bases not matched to a gene: 7. Germline CDR1 and CDR2: SEHNR and FQNEAQ (reference sequence). The chain's CDR3 is CASSPRQGKNTEAFF. The CDR3, as DNA: TGTGCCAGCAGCCCGAGACAGGGAAAGAACACTGAAGCTTTCTTT.

In the case of this clone: The germline gene is not matched at one end of the junction; a read error may be the cause. The chain carries TRBV14 and TRBJ2-2, with D tentatively TRBD1 (5 bases). The germline gives CDR1 SGHDN, CDR2 FVKESK. This CDR3 comprises 11 residues. The CDR3 sequence is CARSPGGELFF. The CDR3 coding sequence is TGTGCCCGCAGCCCAGGGGGGGAGCTGTTTTTT.

The chain employs TRBV28 and TRBJ1-2, with 8 positions matching TRBD1. The CDR3 runs to 16 residues. The V and J ends lost 1 base and 2 bases, in that order; junction bases with no gene match: 6. Germline lookup yields CDR1 MDHEN and CDR2 SYDVKM. The CDR3 sequence: CASSLLRQGINYGYTF. The CDR3 DNA sequence: TGTGCCAGCAGTTTATTGCGACAGGGGATCAACTATGGCTACACCTTC.

V and J are TRBV25-1 and TRBJ1-3; no clear D. The CDR3 spans 16 residues. Germline CDR1 is MGHDK and CDR2 is SYGVNS. V was cut by 5 bases and J by 0 bases, with 14 bases left in between. The CDR3 is CASSRGVAHSGNTIYF. The DNA of the CDR3 is TGTGCCAGCAGTCGCGGGGTGGCTCACTCTGGAAACACCATATATTTT.

This clone has just one count. The V and J genes are TRBV9 and TRBJ2-7; the match to TRBD2 covers 9 bases. Looked up from germline, CDR1 is SGDLS and CDR2 is YYNGEE. The CDR3 extends over 15 amino acids. V dropped 4 bases and J dropped 5; count of bases not matched to a gene: 10. CDR3 coding DNA: TGTGCCAGCAGCACAAGGGCGGGAGGGCGCCACGAGCAGTACTTC. It specifies CASSTRAGGRHEQYF.

The chain couples TRBV20-1 to TRBJ2-1; no clear D. V lost 7 bases to trimming and J lost 1 base, with 5 bases between them. The CDR3 runs 11 residues. The germline V gene has CDR1 DFQATT and CDR2 SNEGSKA (reference sequence). CDR3 bases: TGCAGTGGAACTTCCTACAATGAGCAGTTCTTC. It yields the protein CSGTSYNEQFF.

The chain has TRBV21-1 and TRBJ2-3; the table's D call of TRBD2 was not tested on the DNA. TRBV21-1 is tagged as a pseudogene. There are 15 residues in the CDR3. The CDR3 DNA reads TGTGCCAGCAGCACCCCCCGGGGAGGCACAGATACGCAGTATTTT. Amino acid sequence: CASSTPRGGTDTQYF.

The chain combines TRBV11-2 with TRBJ1-1; D is possibly TRBD1 (5 bases). Germline V gene lookup returns CDR1 SGHAT and CDR2 FQNNGV. There are 14 residues in the CDR3. V was shortened by 4 bases and J by 1 base, with 10 bases between the two germline ends. CDR3 sequence (DNA): TGTGCCAGCAGCTATCCAGGGTCGAACACTGAAGCTTTCTTT. The encoded protein is CASSYPGSNTEAFF.

This sequence joins TRBV27 and TRBJ1-1, with 11 bases matching TRBD1. Germline lookup yields CDR1 MNHEY and CDR2 SMNVEV (reference sequence). This CDR3 has 16 residues. J was trimmed by 10 bases and V by 8 bases; bases with no gene match: 18. The CDR3 region is CASSPGQGARLGTAFF. CDR3 sequence (DNA): TGTGCCAGCTCCCCTGGACAGGGGGCGAGGTTAGGAACAGCTTTCTTT.

In nucleotides, the CDR3 is TGTGCCAGCAGTTTACCCCTTGGGGAGAAAAGGTCGACCACTGAAGCTTTCTTT. It encodes CASSLPLGEKRSTTEAFF. The chain combines TRBV28 with TRBJ1-1, with D unresolved. Germline V lookup: CDR1 MDHEN, CDR2 SYDVKM. The CDR3 totals 18 residues. Trimming took 2 bases from V and 4 from J, leaving 23 bases between them.

CDR3 sequence: CASSRELAGLNYNEQFF. In DNA, the CDR3 is TGCGCCAGCAGCCGGGAACTAGCGGGTCTAAATTACAATGAGCAGTTCTTC. This chain links TRBV4-3 with TRBJ2-1, with 9 bases aligning to TRBD2. This CDR3 spans 17 amino acids. Germline V CDR1 and CDR2: LGHNA, YSLEER. The J segment lost 4 bases and the V segment lost 4 bases, leaving 11 bases of the junction unmatched.

The table lists this clone with a count of one. DNA of the CDR3: TGTGCCAGCAGGTTAAGGGACTGGGGTATAAATGAGCAGTTCTTC. Residues: CASRLRDWGINEQFF. The gene calls are TRBV6-5 and TRBJ2-1; D possibly corresponds to TRBD2 (6 bases). This CDR3 comprises 15 residues. With 6 bases removed from V and 7 bases from J, the gap between germline ends came to 19 bases. Germline loops: CDR1 MNHEY, CDR2 SVGAGI.